This TCR beta chain was identified in a study of blood T cell repertoires in COVID-19. Study in general: From T cells, B-cell-depleted T cells, or PBMCs came the material, which was cDNA or gDNA.

The repertoire was sequenced with immunoSEQ multiplex PCR; TCRdb's copy has only in-frame clones and lacks some. The table records around 170,000 clones, more than 70% of them present only once. The V end lost 7 bases, the J end lost 7 bases, and 5 bases lay between the germline ends. Germline V gene lookup returns CDR1 LNHDA and CDR2 SQIVND (reference sequence). This CDR3 contains 10 residues. The sample comprised peripheral blood. This chain connects TRBV19 to TRBJ1-5; D gene ambiguous. The sequence came from a woman between 25 and 40 years old with acute or convalescent COVID-19. The CDR3 DNA is TGTGCCAGTACGGGACAGCCCCAGCATTTT. This translates into CASTGQPQHF.